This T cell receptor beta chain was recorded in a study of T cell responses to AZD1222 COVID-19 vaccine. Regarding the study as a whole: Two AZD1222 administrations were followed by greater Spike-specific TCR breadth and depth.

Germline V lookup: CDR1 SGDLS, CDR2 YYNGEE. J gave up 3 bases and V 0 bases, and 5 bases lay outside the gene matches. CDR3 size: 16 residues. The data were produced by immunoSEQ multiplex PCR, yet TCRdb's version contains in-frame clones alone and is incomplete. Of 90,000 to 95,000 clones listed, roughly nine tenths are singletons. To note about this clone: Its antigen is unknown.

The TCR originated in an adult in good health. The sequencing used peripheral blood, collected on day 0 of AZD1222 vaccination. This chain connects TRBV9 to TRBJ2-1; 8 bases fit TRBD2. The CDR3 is CASSVGLAHNYNEQFF. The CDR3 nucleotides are TGTGCCAGCAGCGTAGGACTAGCGCACAACTACAATGAGCAGTTCTTC.